The 28 T cell receptor beta chains in this list originate from one sample, sequenced in a study of T-cell memory formation after mild COVID-19. One entry per CDR3 protein, called by TCRdb with MiXCR from the 5' RACE reads. The sample lists around 90,000 distinct CDR3 sequences, about 15% occurring once. Sequenced input: PBMCs or a T cell subset sorted from them (not recorded which). These receptors all come from a young man who had mild COVID-19 (a few samples of this study predate the infection). Cell type and time point are not known.

The chain uses TRBV29-1 and TRBJ2-1; D is unclear. There are 12 residues in the CDR3. CDR1 is SQVTM, CDR2 ANQGSEA, per germline. The V end was cut by 0 bases, the J end by 4 bases, with 4 bases between. CDR3 in DNA: TGCAGCGTTGAAGATGGGTACAATGAGCAGTTCTTC. It is translated as CSVEDGYNEQFF.

The V and J genes are TRBV6-2 or TRBV6-3 and TRBJ1-5; D gene uncertain. Germline CDR1 MNHEY, CDR2 SVGEGT. The CDR3 loop spans 16 amino acids. V was shortened by 4 bases and J by 0 bases, with 13 bases between the two germline ends. The CDR3 DNA sequence: TGTGCCAGCAGTTTTCTCATCCCGGCTAGCAATCAGCCCCAGCATTTT. It codes for CASSFLIPASNQPQHF.

This clonotype was detected only a few times. The chain combines TRBV6-5 with TRBJ2-7; no firm D call. CDR1 is MNHEY, CDR2 SVGAGI, per germline. This CDR3 contains 14 residues. Trimming cost V 7 bases and J 0 bases, with 13 bases left between them. CDR3: CASTAGPPSYEQYF. The CDR3 DNA is TGTGCCAGCACTGCCGGGCCCCCCTCCTACGAGCAGTACTTC.

The V gene is TRBV4-3, the J gene TRBJ2-2; D is unclear. CDR3 size: 16 residues. Looked up from germline, CDR1 is LGHNA and CDR2 is YSLEER. The V and J ends lost 1 base and 4 bases respectively, with 13 bases between them. CDR3 sequence (DNA): TGCGCCAGCAGCCAAGCTCCCTTCACAGCCACCGGGGAGCTGTTTTTT. Protein product: CASSQAPFTATGELFF.

The genes are TRBV7-6 and TRBJ2-5; D is ambiguous. The CDR3 has 15 amino acids. Trimming cost V 5 bases and J 4 bases, with 17 bases left between them. The germline V gene has CDR1 SGHVS and CDR2 FNYEAQ. In DNA form, the CDR3 reads TGTGCCAGCAGCCCACAAGTGCACTCCCCAGAGACCCAGTACTTC. It translates to CASSPQVHSPETQYF.

This chain connects TRBV29-1 to TRBJ2-1, with 8 positions matching TRBD1. Trimming at V came to 4 bases and at J to 4 bases, leaving 9 bases not matched to a gene. The CDR3 runs 15 residues. CDR1 SQVTM and CDR2 ANQGSEA come from the germline V gene. As DNA, the CDR3 is TGCAGCGTTGTCTCGGGACAGGAGATTTACAATGAGCAGTTCTTC. Translation gives CSVVSGQEIYNEQFF.

This clonotype has a handful of counts. This sequence joins TRBV3-1 and TRBJ2-5; D remains unclear. The CDR3 loop spans 18 amino acids. V was clipped by 0 bases and J by 4 bases, with 21 bases between them. Germline CDR1 LGHDT, CDR2 YNNKEL (reference sequence). The CDR3 DNA reads TGTGCCAGCAGCCAAGATCTATTAGGGCCCACCCCAGGAGAGACCCAGTACTTC. Its translation: CASSQDLLGPTPGETQYF.

This chain uses TRBV4-1 with TRBJ1-2; no reliable D call. Trimming shortened V by 1 base and J by 2 bases, and 11 bases separated the two germline ends. The CDR3 runs to 15 residues. Germline CDR1 is MGHRA and CDR2 is YSYEKL. For the CDR3, the DNA is TGCGCCAGCAGCCAAGTTGGCAAATTAAACTATGGCTACACCTTC. As protein: CASSQVGKLNYGYTF.

The chain links TRBV12-3 or TRBV12-4 to TRBJ1-2, with 8 nucleotides matching TRBD1. The J segment lost 3 bases and the V segment lost 5 bases, leaving 2 bases of the junction unmatched. The CDR3 covers 13 residues. This CDR3 is CASSLTGDYGYTF. For the CDR3, the DNA is TGTGCCAGCAGTCTGACAGGGGACTATGGCTACACCTTC.

This clonotype was seen more than once but under ten times. The genes are TRBV4-1 and TRBJ1-1; tentatively, D is TRBD1 (5 bases). V was pared by 1 base and J by 1 base, with 19 bases between. The germline V gene encodes CDR1 MGHRA and CDR2 YSYEKL. This CDR3 spans 18 amino acids. CDR3 sequence reads: CASSQGVKGTYGNTEAFF. The CDR3, as DNA: TGCGCCAGCAGCCAAGGGGTGAAGGGGACGTATGGGAACACTGAAGCTTTCTTT.

The chain uses TRBV7-9 and TRBJ1-4; TRBD1 might be the D (6 bases). V was trimmed by 4 bases and J by 5 bases, leaving 17 bases between them. CDR3 size: 16 residues. Looked up from germline, CDR1 is SEHNR and CDR2 is FQNEAQ (reference sequence). CDR3 DNA: TGTGCCAGCAGCTCTGAGGGGGGCAGTGAGAATGAAAAACTGTTTTTT. Encoded protein: CASSSEGGSENEKLFF.

This clonotype was found a few times. The V and J genes are TRBV29-1 and TRBJ1-1; D perhaps matches TRBD1 (6 bases). Germline assignment: CDR1 SQVTM and CDR2 ANQGSEA. V lost 6 bases and J 4 bases, leaving 18 bases between the germline ends. The CDR3 covers 14 residues. The CDR3 DNA is TGCAGCGTCGAACCCACAGGGTCGGGCACTGAAGCTTTCTTT. It is translated as CSVEPTGSGTEAFF.

This clonotype occurred many times. The J gene is TRBJ2-3, the V gene TRBV5-1; 8 nucleotides align to TRBD2. V gave up 3 bases and J gave up 2 bases; unmatched junction bases: 8. This CDR3 contains 16 residues. Germline V lookup: CDR1 SGHRS, CDR2 YFSETQ. Here the CDR3 DNA reads TGCGCCAGCAGCTCTCCTACTAGCGGACACACAGATACGCAGTATTTT. It yields the protein CASSSPTSGHTDTQYF.

The chain has TRBV7-9 and TRBJ1-2, with D perhaps matching TRBD1 (5 bases). V was clipped by 4 bases and J by 6 bases, with 15 bases between them. The CDR3 runs to 14 residues. Germline CDR1 is SEHNR and CDR2 is FQNEAQ (reference sequence). The CDR3 protein is CASSSPRQGNGYTF. CDR3 nucleotide sequence: TGTGCCAGCAGCTCCCCCAGGCAGGGCAATGGCTACACCTTC.

This clonotype was seen at least ten times. This chain connects TRBV7-8 to TRBJ2-7; D ambiguous. This CDR3 is 13 amino acids long. Germline CDR1 is SGHVS and CDR2 is FQNEAQ. V lost 4 bases to trimming and J lost 4 bases, with 11 bases between them. Here the CDR3 reads CASSYRIGYEQYV. The DNA of the CDR3 is TGTGCCAGCAGCTATAGGATCGGGTACGAGCAGTACGTC.

In this sample, this clonotype turned up a few times. The chain recombines TRBV5-1 with TRBJ2-1; D might be TRBD1 (5 bases). V lost 1 base, J lost 0 bases, and 14 bases lay in between. Per germline, CDR1 SGHRS and CDR2 YFSETQ. The CDR3 totals 17 residues. CDR3 residues: CASSLRQTTYSYNEQFF. In nucleotides, the CDR3 is TGCGCCAGCAGCTTGAGACAGACGACCTACTCCTACAATGAGCAGTTCTTC.

On this clonotype: The DNA is left out, because the CDR3 cannot be placed on it with certainty; the CDR3 is given as TCRdb lists it. The chain couples TRBV4-2 to TRBJ1-6; the D call TRBD1 from the table was never checked on the DNA. The CDR3 contains 18 residues when both ends are counted. Germline CDR1 is LGHNA and CDR2 is YNFKEQ. CDR3 in amino acids: CASSQAVGPGGYNSPLHF.

In this sample, this clonotype turned up many times. Here the CDR3 reads CASSERGEYNEQFF. CDR3 DNA sequence: TGCGCCAGCAGTGAGAGGGGGGAATACAATGAGCAGTTCTTC. V usage is TRBV10-1 and J usage is TRBJ2-1, with D perhaps being TRBD1 or TRBD2 (6 bases each). The length of the CDR3 is 14 residues. The V gene's germline CDR1 is WNHNN and CDR2 SYGVQD (reference sequence). V was trimmed by 2 bases and J by 4 bases, leaving 9 bases between them.

This clonotype was detected only a few times. The V call is TRBV11-2, the J call TRBJ2-7; TRBD1 might be the D (6 bases). The CDR3 extends over 14 amino acids. Germline assignment: CDR1 SGHAT and CDR2 FQNNGV. V lost 5 bases to trimming and J lost 3 bases, with 14 bases between them. Here the CDR3 reads CASSHSTGDYEQYF. CDR3 sequence (DNA): TGTGCCAGCAGCCATTCGACAGGCGACTACGAGCAGTACTTC.

This chain joins TRBV4-2 and TRBJ2-7, with 8 bases aligning to TRBD1. The CDR3 loop spans 15 amino acids. CDR1 is LGHNA and CDR2 is YNFKEQ in the germline V gene. The junction had 7 bases not matched to a gene; V was cut back by 1 base and J by 5 bases. The CDR3 here is CASSQVRQGKHEQYF. The DNA for the CDR3 is TGTGCCAGCAGCCAAGTAAGACAGGGGAAACACGAGCAGTACTTC.

This clonotype was counted at least ten times. CDR3 nucleotides: TGCGCCAGCAGCCCCGGGACTGTCTACAATGAGCAGTTCTTC. It translates to CASSPGTVYNEQFF. This chain joins TRBV5-1 and TRBJ2-1, with D possibly TRBD2 on 6 matching bases. The CDR3 covers 14 residues. V was trimmed by 4 bases and J by 3 bases, leaving 11 bases between them. The V gene's germline CDR1 is SGHRS and CDR2 YFSETQ.

The rearrangement joins TRBV7-2 to TRBJ2-2; D not resolved. From germline, CDR1 is SGHTA and CDR2 FQGNSA. Trimming shortened V by 1 base and J by 9 bases, and 3 bases separated the two germline ends. The CDR3 length is 11 residues. CDR3 nucleotide sequence: TGTGCCAGCAGCTTAGGATGGGAGCTGTTTTTT. Translated, it gives CASSLGWELFF.

There are a few counts of this clonotype. This chain uses TRBV6-2 or TRBV6-3 with TRBJ2-7; D unresolved. Germline CDR1 is MNHEY and CDR2 is SVGEGT. The CDR3 has 14 amino acids. V lost 4 bases to trimming and J lost 1 base, with 11 bases between them. The CDR3 reads CASSWAGVSYEQYV. For the CDR3, the DNA is TGTGCCAGCAGTTGGGCAGGAGTGTCCTACGAGCAGTACGTC.

This clonotype was recorded a few times. This chain uses TRBV4-3 with TRBJ2-7; 11 bases match TRBD1. In germline, CDR1 is LGHNA, CDR2 YSLEER. V shed 3 bases, J shed 4 bases, and the junction held 5 bases outside the gene matches. The CDR3 has 15 amino acids. Written as DNA, the CDR3 is TGCGCCAGCAGCCAGGAGGGGACAGGGGGGTACGAGCAGTACTTC. Translation: CASSQEGTGGYEQYF.

This clonotype was detected ten times or more. This chain links TRBV4-3 with TRBJ2-5; 7 bases line up with TRBD1. V trimming: 0 bases; J trimming: 1 base; junction bases outside the gene matches: 8. The CDR3 spans 17 residues. In germline, CDR1 is LGHNA, CDR2 YSLEER. The CDR3 protein is CASSQELGQTVQETQYF. The CDR3 DNA sequence: TGCGCCAGCAGCCAAGAGTTGGGACAGACTGTCCAAGAGACCCAGTACTTC.

There are many counts of this clonotype. CDR3 amino acids: CASGLGQKAEQYF. In nucleotides, the CDR3 is TGTGCTAGTGGTCTTGGACAGAAGGCTGAGCAGTACTTC. V is TRBV12-5 and J is TRBJ2-7, with D maybe TRBD1 (6 bases). Trimming removed 5 bases from V and 7 bases from J, with 15 bases in between. Germline V gene sequence: CDR1 LGHNT, CDR2 FRNRAP. This CDR3 is 13 amino acids long.

This chain joins TRBV6-1 and TRBJ1-1, with D unresolved. Germline V CDR1 and CDR2: MNHNS, SASEGT. V was shortened by 6 bases and J by 0 bases, with 17 bases between the two germline ends. The CDR3 loop spans 16 amino acids. CDR3: CASRGASGVMNTEAFF. Written as DNA, the CDR3 is TGTGCCAGCAGGGGAGCGTCAGGAGTCATGAACACTGAAGCTTTCTTT.

This clonotype showed up just a few times. The chain links TRBV4-3 to TRBJ1-1; perhaps TRBD1 as D (5 bases). The ends were cut back, 0 bases at V and 7 bases at J, with 21 bases in the middle. CDR1 is LGHNA and CDR2 is YSLEER in the germline V gene. CDR3 length: 17 amino acids. The CDR3 bases are TGCGCCAGCAGCCAAGATCCCCCTCGGGGGTTGGTTAGTGAAGCTTTCTTT. Amino acid sequence: CASSQDPPRGLVSEAFF.